This T cell receptor beta chain was retrieved from a study of T cell responses to AZD1222 COVID-19 vaccine. Researchers grouped second doses given at about 4 or about 12 weeks into one pool. Overall study findings and caveats: Across the whole spike, CD4 TCRs peaked at regions 160-218 and 743-854. In the spike-specific TCR repertoire, nearly half reportedly target unmutated variant regions. Two AZD1222 administrations were followed by greater Spike-specific TCR breadth and depth.

TCRdb's copy holds only in-frame clones and misses some; the assay was immunoSEQ multiplex PCR. This repertoire shows 160,000 or so clones, about 91% found once; its top ten account for more than 1%. Comments on this clone: Antigen: not known.

V was shortened by 1 base and J by 0 bases, with 18 bases between the two germline ends. CDR3 length: 18 residues. CDR1 and CDR2 from the germline V gene are SEHNR and FQNEAQ (reference sequence). The sequence was obtained from an adult who received the AZD1222 COVID-19 vaccine. The rearrangement links TRBV7-9 to TRBJ1-2, with D perhaps matching TRBD1 (5 bases). This specimen consisted of peripheral blood, obtained 28 days after the second AZD1222 dose. CDR3 in amino acids: CASSLGPSGGAANYGYTF. The CDR3 DNA reads TGTGCCAGCAGCTTAGGCCCTTCGGGGGGAGCCGCTAACTATGGCTACACCTTC.